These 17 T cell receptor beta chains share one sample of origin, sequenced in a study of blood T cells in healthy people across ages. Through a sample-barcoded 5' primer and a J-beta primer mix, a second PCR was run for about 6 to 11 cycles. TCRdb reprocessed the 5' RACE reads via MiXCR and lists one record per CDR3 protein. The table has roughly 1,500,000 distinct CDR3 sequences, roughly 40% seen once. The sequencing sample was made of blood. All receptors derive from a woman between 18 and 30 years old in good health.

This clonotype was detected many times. CDR3 sequence: CASSQGSYEQYF. The CDR3, as DNA: TGTGCCAGCAGCCAAGGTTCCTACGAGCAGTACTTC. This chain connects TRBV3-1 to TRBJ2-7; D uncertain. Germline CDR1 and CDR2: LGHDT and YNNKEL (reference sequence). V was pared by 1 base and J by 1 base, with 2 bases between. CDR3 length equals 12 residues.

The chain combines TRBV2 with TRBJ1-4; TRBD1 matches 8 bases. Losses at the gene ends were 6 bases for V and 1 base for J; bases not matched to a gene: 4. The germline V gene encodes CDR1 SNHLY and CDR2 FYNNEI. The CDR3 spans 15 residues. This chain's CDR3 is CASRGTGVTNEKLFF. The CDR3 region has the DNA TGTGCCAGCAGAGGGACAGGTGTAACTAATGAAAAACTGTTTTTT.

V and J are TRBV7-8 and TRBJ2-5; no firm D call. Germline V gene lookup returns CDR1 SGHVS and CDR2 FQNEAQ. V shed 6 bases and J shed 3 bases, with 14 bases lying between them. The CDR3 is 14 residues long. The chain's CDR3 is CASSSVGRKETQYF. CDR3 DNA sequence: TGTGCCAGCAGTTCGGTGGGCCGTAAAGAGACCCAGTACTTC.

The CDR3: CASSVAPGMDTEAFF. CDR3 sequence (DNA): TGTGCCAGCAGCGTAGCTCCGGGGATGGACACTGAAGCTTTCTTT. V usage is TRBV9 and J usage is TRBJ1-1; no clear D. CDR3 length: 15 amino acids. Germline V CDR1 and CDR2: SGDLS, YYNGEE. Trimming stripped 0 bases from V and 3 bases from J, with 12 bases between.

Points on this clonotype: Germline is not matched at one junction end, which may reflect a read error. CDR3 protein: CANSQVALVGRNQETQYF. In DNA, the CDR3 is TGTGCCAACAGCCAAGTTGCACTAGTGGGAAGGAACCAAGAGACCCAGTACTTC. This chain joins TRBV4-2 and TRBJ2-5; weak D call: TRBD2 (5 bases). This CDR3 spans 18 amino acids. The V gene's germline CDR1 is LGHNA and CDR2 YNFKEQ.

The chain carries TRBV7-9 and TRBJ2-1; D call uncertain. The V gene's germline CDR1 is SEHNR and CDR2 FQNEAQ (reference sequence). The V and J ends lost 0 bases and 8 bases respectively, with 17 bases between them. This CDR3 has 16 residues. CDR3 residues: CASSLAWTAAVHEQFF. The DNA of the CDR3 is TGTGCCAGCAGCTTAGCTTGGACCGCGGCAGTACATGAGCAGTTCTTC.

CDR3 DNA sequence: TGCAGTGCTAGGGCCGTCCCCACCGGGGAGCTGTTTTTT. Encoded protein: CSARAVPTGELFF. The chain couples TRBV20-1 to TRBJ2-2; D gene uncertain. The V and J ends lost 3 bases and 4 bases respectively, with 9 bases between them. Germline V gene sequence: CDR1 DFQATT, CDR2 SNEGSKA (reference sequence). The CDR3 spans 13 residues.

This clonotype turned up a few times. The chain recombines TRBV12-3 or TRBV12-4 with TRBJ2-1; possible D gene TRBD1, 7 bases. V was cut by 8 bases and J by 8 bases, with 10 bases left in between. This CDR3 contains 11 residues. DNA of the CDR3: TGTGCCAGCTGCAGGGGGGATGAGCAGTTCTTC. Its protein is CASCRGDEQFF.

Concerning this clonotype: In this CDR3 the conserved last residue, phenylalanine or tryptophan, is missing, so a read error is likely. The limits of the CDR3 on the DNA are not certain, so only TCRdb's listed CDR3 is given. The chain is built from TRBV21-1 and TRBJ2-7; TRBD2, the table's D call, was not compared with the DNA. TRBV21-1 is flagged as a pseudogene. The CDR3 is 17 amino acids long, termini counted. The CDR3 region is CASSKVERREGSHEQYS.

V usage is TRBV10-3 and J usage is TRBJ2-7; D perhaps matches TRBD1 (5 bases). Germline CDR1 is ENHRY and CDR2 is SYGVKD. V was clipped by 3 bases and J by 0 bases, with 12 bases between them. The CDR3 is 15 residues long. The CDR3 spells CAISELDSSSYEQYF. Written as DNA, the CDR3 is TGTGCCATCAGTGAATTAGACAGTAGCTCCTACGAGCAGTACTTC.

CDR3 sequence: CASSVYEGKLFF. DNA of the CDR3: TGTGCCAGCAGTGTCTATGAGGGAAAACTGTTTTTT. The rearrangement uses TRBV6-6 and TRBJ1-4; no firm D call. Germline V CDR1 and CDR2: MNHNY, SVGAGI (reference sequence). The CDR3 length is 12 residues. Trimming pared 5 bases from V and 10 bases from J, leaving 11 bases between.

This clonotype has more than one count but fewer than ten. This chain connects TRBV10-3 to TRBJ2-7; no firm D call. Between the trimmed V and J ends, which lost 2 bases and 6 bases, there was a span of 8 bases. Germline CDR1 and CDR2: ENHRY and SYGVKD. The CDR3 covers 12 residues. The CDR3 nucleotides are TGTGCCATCAGTGAGGGATTGAGCGAGCAGTACTTC. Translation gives CAISEGLSEQYF.

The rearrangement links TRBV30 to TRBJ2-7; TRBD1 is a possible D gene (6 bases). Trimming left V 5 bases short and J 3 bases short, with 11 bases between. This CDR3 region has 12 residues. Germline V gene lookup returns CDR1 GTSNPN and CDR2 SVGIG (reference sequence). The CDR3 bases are TGTGCCTGGGGTTTACAGGGCTACGAGCAGTACTTC. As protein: CAWGLQGYEQYF.

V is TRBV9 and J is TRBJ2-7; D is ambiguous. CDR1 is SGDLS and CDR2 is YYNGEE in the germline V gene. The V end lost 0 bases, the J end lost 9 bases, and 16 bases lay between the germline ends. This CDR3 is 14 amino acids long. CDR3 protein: CASSVEGTISPQYF. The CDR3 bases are TGTGCCAGCAGCGTAGAGGGCACCATCTCACCGCAGTACTTC.

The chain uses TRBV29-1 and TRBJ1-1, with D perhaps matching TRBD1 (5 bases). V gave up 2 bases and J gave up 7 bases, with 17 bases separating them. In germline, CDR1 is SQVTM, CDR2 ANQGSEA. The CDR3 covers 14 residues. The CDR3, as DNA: TGCAGCGTTGAATCAAATCCAGGGTGGGGTGAAGCTTTCTTT. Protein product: CSVESNPGWGEAFF.

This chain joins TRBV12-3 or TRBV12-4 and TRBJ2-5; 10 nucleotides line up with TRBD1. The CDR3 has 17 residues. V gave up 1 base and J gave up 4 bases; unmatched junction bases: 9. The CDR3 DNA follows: TGTGCCAGCAGTTTAGGATTGCGGACAGGGGGGAGAGAGACCCAGTACTTC. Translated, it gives CASSLGLRTGGRETQYF.

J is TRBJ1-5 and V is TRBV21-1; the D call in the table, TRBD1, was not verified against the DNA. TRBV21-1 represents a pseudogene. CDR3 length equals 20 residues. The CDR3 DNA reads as TGTGCCAGCAGCAAAGAGGACAGACCTTTTATACACGGGGGCAATCAGCCCCAGCATTTT. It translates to CASSKEDRPFIHGGNQPQHF.